Given below is one T cell receptor (beta chain) in context. Its matching antigen is unknown. Libraries were prepared by immunoSEQ multiplex PCR; TCRdb keeps only in-frame clonotypes and omits some of them. The sample consists of nearly 90,000 clones, roughly 88% of them appearing once. CDR1 and CDR2 from the germline V gene are SGHNT and YYREEE (reference sequence). V was shortened by 3 bases and J by 5 bases, with 6 bases between the two germline ends. There are 12 residues in the CDR3. This specimen comes from a study of T cell responses to AZD1222 COVID-19 vaccine. Study-wide points: Increased Spike-specific TCR breadth and depth were observed after two AZD1222 doses. CD4 TCRs linked to vaccination spanned spike, dominating at 160-218 and 743-854. Clonal diversity was possibly underestimated, and white British individuals and females predominated among donors. There were repertoire samples only from the period after the peak T cell response.

The material was peripheral blood, obtained on day 0 of AZD1222 vaccination. This clonotype originated in an adult in good health. The chain uses TRBV5-4 and TRBJ1-3; no reliable D call. As DNA, the CDR3 is TGTGCCAGCAGCTCGGATCGAAACACCATATATTTT. Encoded protein: CASSSDRNTIYF.